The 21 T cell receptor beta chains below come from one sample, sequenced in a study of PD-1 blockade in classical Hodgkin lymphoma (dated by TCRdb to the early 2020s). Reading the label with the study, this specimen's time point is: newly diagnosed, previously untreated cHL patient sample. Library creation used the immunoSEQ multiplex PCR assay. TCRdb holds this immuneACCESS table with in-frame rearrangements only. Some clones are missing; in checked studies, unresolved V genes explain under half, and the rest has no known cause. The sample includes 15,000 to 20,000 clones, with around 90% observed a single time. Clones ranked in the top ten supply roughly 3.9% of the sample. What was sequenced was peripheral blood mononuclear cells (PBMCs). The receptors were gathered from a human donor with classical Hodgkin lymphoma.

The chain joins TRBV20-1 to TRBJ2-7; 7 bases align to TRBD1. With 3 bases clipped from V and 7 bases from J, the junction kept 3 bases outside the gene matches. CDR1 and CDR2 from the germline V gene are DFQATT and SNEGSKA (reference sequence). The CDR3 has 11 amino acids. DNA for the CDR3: TGCAGTGCTAGTAGGGGGCGTGAGCAGTACTTC. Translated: CSASRGREQYF.

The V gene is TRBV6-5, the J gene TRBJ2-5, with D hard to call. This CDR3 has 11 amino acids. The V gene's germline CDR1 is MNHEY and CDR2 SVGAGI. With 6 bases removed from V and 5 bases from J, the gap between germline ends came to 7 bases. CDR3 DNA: TGTGCCAGCAGACTACTGGAGACCCAGTACTTC. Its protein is CASRLLETQYF.

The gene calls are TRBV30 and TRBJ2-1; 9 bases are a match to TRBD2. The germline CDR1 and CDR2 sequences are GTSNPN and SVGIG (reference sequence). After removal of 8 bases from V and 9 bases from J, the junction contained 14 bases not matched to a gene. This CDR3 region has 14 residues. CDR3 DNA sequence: TGTGCCGGACGAGCTAGCGGGAATGGGGGTGAGCAGTTCTTC. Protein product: CAGRASGNGGEQFF.

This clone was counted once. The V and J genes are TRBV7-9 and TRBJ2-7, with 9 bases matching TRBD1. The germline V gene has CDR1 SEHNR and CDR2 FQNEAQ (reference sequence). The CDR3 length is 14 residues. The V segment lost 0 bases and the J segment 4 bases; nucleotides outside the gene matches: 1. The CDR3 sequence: CASSLAGQGYEQYF. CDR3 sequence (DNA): TGTGCCAGCAGCTTAGCCGGACAGGGGTACGAGCAGTACTTC.

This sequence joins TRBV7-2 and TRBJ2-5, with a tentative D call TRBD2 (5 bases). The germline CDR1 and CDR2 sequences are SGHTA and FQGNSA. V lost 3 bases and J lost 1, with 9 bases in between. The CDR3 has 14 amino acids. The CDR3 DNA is TGTGCCAGCAGCTTTCTCCGGGGCCAAGAGACCCAGTACTTC. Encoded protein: CASSFLRGQETQYF.

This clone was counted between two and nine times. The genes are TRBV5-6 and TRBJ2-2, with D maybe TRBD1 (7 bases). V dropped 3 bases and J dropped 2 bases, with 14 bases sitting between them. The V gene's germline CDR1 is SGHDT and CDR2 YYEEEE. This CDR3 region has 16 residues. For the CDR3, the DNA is TGTGCCAGCAGCTACCTCAGGGGGGCCAACACCGGGGAGCTGTTTTTT. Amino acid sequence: CASSYLRGANTGELFF.

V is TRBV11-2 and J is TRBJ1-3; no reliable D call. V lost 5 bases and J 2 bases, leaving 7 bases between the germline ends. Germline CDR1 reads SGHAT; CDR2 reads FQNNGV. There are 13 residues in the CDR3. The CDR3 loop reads CASSPEAGNTIYF. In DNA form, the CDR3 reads TGTGCCAGCAGCCCGGAAGCTGGAAACACCATATATTTT.

CDR3 protein: CASSQWGSNGADTQYF. CDR3 DNA: TGTGCCAGTAGTCAATGGGGTTCAAACGGGGCAGATACGCAGTATTTT. V and J are TRBV19 and TRBJ2-3, with D perhaps TRBD2 (5 bases). Germline V gene lookup returns CDR1 LNHDA and CDR2 SQIVND (reference sequence). Deletions cut 5 bases from V and 4 bases from J, with 19 bases between. This CDR3 comprises 16 residues.

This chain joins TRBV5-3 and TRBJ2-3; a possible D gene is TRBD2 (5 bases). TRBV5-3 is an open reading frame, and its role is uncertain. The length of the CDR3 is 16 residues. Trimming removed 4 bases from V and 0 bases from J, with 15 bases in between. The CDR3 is CARSPGITRSTDTQYF. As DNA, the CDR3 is TGTGCCAGAAGCCCGGGGATCACGAGGAGCACAGATACGCAGTATTTT.

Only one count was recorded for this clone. In DNA form, the CDR3 reads TGTGCCATCACCAACACAGGGGACACCGGGGAGCTGTTTTTT. Residues: CAITNTGDTGELFF. The gene calls are TRBV10-3 and TRBJ2-2; 7 nucleotides agree with TRBD1. This CDR3 spans 14 amino acids. Germline CDR1 and CDR2: ENHRY and SYGVKD. V lost 7 bases to trimming and J lost 3 bases; unmatched junction nucleotides: 5.

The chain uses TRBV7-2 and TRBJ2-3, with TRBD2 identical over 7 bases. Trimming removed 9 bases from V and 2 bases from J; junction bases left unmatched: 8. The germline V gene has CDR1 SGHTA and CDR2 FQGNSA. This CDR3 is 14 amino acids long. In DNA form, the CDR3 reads TGTGCCAGTACAAGCGGGGCTTCCACAGATACGCAGTATTTT. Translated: CASTSGASTDTQYF.

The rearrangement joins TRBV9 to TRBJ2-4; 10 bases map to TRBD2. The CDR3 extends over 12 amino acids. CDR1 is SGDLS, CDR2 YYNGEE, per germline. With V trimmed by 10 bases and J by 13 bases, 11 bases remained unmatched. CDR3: CAVVRTSGFQYF. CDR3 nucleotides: TGTGCCGTAGTGAGGACTAGCGGATTCCAGTACTTC.

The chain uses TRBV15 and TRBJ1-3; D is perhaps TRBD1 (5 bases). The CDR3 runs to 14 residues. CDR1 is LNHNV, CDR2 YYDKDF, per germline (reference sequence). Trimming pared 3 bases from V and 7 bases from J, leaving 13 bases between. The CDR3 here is CATSRGLERNTIYF. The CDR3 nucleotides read TGTGCCACCAGCAGGGGGCTGGAACGGAACACCATATATTTT. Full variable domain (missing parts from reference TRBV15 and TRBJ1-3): DAMVIQNPRYQVTQFGKPVTLSCSQTLNHNVMYWYQQKSSQAPKLLFHYYDKDFNNEADTPDNFQSRRPNTSFCFLDIRSPGLGDTAMYLCATSRGLERNTIYFGEGSWLTVV.

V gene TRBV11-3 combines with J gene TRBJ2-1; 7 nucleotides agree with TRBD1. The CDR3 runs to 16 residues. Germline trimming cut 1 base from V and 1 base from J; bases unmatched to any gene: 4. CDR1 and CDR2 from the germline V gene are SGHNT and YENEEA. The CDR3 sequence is CASSLGGGKSYNEQFF. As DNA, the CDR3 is TGTGCCAGCAGCTTAGGAGGGGGCAAGTCCTACAATGAGCAGTTCTTC.

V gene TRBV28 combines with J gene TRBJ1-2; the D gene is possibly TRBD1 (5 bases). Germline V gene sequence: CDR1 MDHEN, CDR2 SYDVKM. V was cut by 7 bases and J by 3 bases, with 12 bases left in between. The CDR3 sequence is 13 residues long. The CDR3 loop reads CASISGTDYGYTF. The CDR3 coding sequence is TGTGCCAGCATCTCCGGGACGGACTATGGCTACACCTTC.

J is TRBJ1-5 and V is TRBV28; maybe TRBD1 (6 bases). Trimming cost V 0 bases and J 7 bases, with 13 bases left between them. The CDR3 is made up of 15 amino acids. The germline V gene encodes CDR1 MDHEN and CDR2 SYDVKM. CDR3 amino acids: CASSLWFRGVQPQHF. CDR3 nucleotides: TGTGCCAGCAGTTTATGGTTCAGGGGCGTCCAGCCCCAGCATTTT.

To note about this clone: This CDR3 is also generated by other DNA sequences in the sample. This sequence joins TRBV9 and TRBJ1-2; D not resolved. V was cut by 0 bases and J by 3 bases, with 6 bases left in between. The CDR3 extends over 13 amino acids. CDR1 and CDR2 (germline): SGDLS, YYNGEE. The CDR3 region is CASSVGGDYGYTF. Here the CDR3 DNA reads TGTGCCAGCAGCGTAGGTGGAGACTATGGCTACACCTTC.

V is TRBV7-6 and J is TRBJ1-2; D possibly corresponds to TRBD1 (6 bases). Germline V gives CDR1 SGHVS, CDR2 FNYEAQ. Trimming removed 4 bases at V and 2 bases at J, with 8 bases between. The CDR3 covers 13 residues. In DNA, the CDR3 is TGTGCCAGCAGCTATACAGGGAACTATGGCTACACCTTC. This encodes CASSYTGNYGYTF.

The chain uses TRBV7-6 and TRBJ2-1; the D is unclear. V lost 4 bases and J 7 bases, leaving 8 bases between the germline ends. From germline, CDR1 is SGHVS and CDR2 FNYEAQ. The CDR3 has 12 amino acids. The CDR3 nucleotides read TGTGCCAGCAGCTCCTTCACTAATGAGCAGTTCTTC. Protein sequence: CASSSFTNEQFF.

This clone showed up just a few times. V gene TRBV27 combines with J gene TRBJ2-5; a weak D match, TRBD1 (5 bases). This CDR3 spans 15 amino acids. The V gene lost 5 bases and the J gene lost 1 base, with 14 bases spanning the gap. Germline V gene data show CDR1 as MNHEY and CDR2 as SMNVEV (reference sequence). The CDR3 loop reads CASSPFQGSQETQYF. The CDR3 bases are TGTGCCAGCAGTCCATTTCAGGGATCCCAAGAGACCCAGTACTTC.

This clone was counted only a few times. In DNA, the CDR3 is TGTGCCATCACTAGGGGGGCCGGGGAGCTGTTTTTT. Translated: CAITRGAGELFF. The genes are TRBV10-3 and TRBJ2-2; D possibly matches TRBD1 or TRBD2 (6 bases each). This CDR3 region has 12 residues. Trimming removed 7 bases from V and 6 bases from J, with 9 bases in between. The V gene's germline CDR1 is ENHRY and CDR2 SYGVKD.